This section outlines one T cell receptor (beta chain) sequence together with its context. TCRdb keeps only in-frame clones here, not all; method: immunoSEQ multiplex PCR. Of about 160,000 clones detected, around 83% appear once; the ten largest clones hold less than 6.5%. This sample stems from a study of blood T cell repertoires in COVID-19. At the level of the study: Sites across the United States, Italy and Spain contributed samples from acute and convalescent COVID-19.

The CDR3 runs to 15 residues. The V gene end was trimmed by 1 base and the J gene end by 4 bases; junction bases not matched to a gene: 9. Looked up from germline, CDR1 is SQVTM and CDR2 is ANQGSEA. The sample was peripheral blood. The receptor was derived from a woman between 50 and 59 years old with COVID-19, enrolled during active disease. The V gene is TRBV29-1, the J gene TRBJ1-2; 7 nucleotides line up with TRBD1. CDR3 sequence: CSVEGRGQGVYGYTF. DNA of the CDR3: TGCAGCGTTGAAGGAAGAGGGCAGGGGGTCTATGGCTACACCTTC. The full variable domain, its missing parts supplied by reference TRBV29-1 and TRBJ1-2, is SAVISQKPSRDICQRGTSLTIQCQVDSQVTMMFWYRQQPGQSLTLIATANQGSEATYESGFVIDKFPISRPNLTFSTLTVSNMSPEDSSIYLCSVEGRGQGVYGYTFGSGTRLTVV.